The clone carrying this T cell receptor beta chain was found a few times. Its specificity is not known. These data come from a study of post-analysis software for immune sequencing data. Overall study results and limits: Patients showed TRBV5-6, TRBV5-1 and TRBV20-1 among 4 or 5 TRBV segments more frequent than in controls.

Unique molecular identifiers were built into the TCR beta cDNA libraries. TCRdb re-analysed the PCR reads in MiXCR, keeping a single row per CDR3 protein. This sample has 400,000 to 500,000 distinct CDR3 sequences; approximately 37% occur once, and the top ten carry 7.6%. The V end lost 1 base, the J end lost 8 bases, and 14 bases lay between the germline ends. Germline V gene data show CDR1 as DFQATT and CDR2 as SNEGSKA (reference sequence). This CDR3 has 13 residues. The gene calls are TRBV20-1 and TRBJ1-2, with D perhaps matching TRBD1 (5 bases). Sequencing was carried out using blood. The receptor was isolated from a girl between 2 and 10 years old with multiple sclerosis. The CDR3 DNA reads TGCAGTGCTAGAGGCACCCGGGACGGAGGCTACACCTTC. Its protein is CSARGTRDGGYTF.